Included here is one TCR beta chain sequence, with context. What it recognizes is unknown. Each TCR beta cDNA library carried unique molecular identifiers. TCRdb analysed the PCR reads with MiXCR anew, one entry per CDR3 protein. The sample lists 750,000 to 900,000 distinct CDR3 sequences, 35% to 55% occurring once. The sample is drawn from a study of post-analysis software for immune sequencing data. Overall study results and limits: By F measure, samples from a shared preparation batch strongly co-clustered. TRBV5-6, TRBV5-1 and TRBV20-1 belonged to a set of about five TRBV segments that were more frequent in patients than controls.

The V end was cut by 2 bases, the J end by 11 bases, with 15 bases between. Germline CDR1 and CDR2: MNHEY and SVGEGT. The CDR3 contains 13 residues. The receptor comes from a girl aged 5-17 years with multiple sclerosis. Material: blood. This chain connects TRBV6-2 or TRBV6-3 to TRBJ1-1; perhaps TRBD1 as D (6 bases). The CDR3 loop reads CASSYVSGQAAFF. CDR3 coding DNA: TGTGCCAGCAGTTACGTGTCGGGACAAGCGGCTTTCTTT.